The present entry profiles one TCR beta chain with its context. The V and J ends lost 3 bases and 2 bases respectively, with 14 bases between them. Germline CDR1 and CDR2: LNHDA and SQIVND (reference sequence). The CDR3 totals 16 residues. The sample originates from a study of blood T cell repertoires in COVID-19. Study information: The study drew acute and convalescent COVID-19 samples from the United States, Italy and Spain.

Participants came from 20 to 25 US areas, aged about 18 to 95 years. The study recruited exposed participants who had met a COVID-19 case within 2 weeks before entry. Original processing notes: Estimates of nucleated cell counts were drawn from the amplification of reference gene primers. This table comes from immunoSEQ multiplex PCR, and its TCRdb copy is limited to in-frame clones, with some not included. For V, J and clone size, that table is used; D and trimming come from the DNA. The repertoire holds roughly 150,000 clones, with 75% to 90% as singletons. The rearrangement joins TRBV19 to TRBJ1-5, with D tentatively TRBD1 (5 bases). Sequencing was done on a sample of PBMCs or T cells enriched from blood (not recorded which). This receptor was taken from a man between 65 and 85 years old who had been exposed to COVID-19. CDR3 bases: TGTGCCAGTAGTATCCTGCTGCAGGGCGGCAATCAGCCCCAGCATTTT. It yields the protein CASSILLQGGNQPQHF. The full variable domain, with the rest looked up from reference TRBV19 and TRBJ1-5, is DGGITQSPKYLFRKEGQNVTLSCEQNLNHDAMYWYRQDPGQGLRLIYYSQIVNDFQKGDIAEGYSVSREKKESFPLTVTSAQKNPTAFYLCASSILLQGGNQPQHFGDGTRLSIL.